This T cell receptor beta chain emerged from a study of neurological immune-mediated disorders. Concerning this clonotype itself: Its antigen is as yet unknown.

TCRdb called the 5' RACE reads again in MiXCR, with one record for every CDR3 protein. The profile shows 45,000 to 55,000 distinct CDR3 sequences, around 3.4% of them singletons. The study's findings and limits: No sharing of CDR3 amino acid sequences was observed among expanded clones across subjects, suggesting private repertoires in all groups. Phylogenetic analysis grouped 18 of 34 multiple sclerosis patients' repertoires together, suggesting a possible repertoire signature.

Germline values: CDR1 SGHTA, CDR2 FQGNSA. V lost 1 base, J lost 4 bases, and 9 bases stayed unmatched. The CDR3 extends over 17 amino acids. The specimen sequenced was PBMCs. This TCR was recovered from a man in his forties with multiple sclerosis. The chain couples TRBV7-2 to TRBJ2-3; 9 nucleotides align to TRBD2. Here the CDR3 reads CASSLGTGGGGADTQYF. Here the CDR3 DNA reads TGTGCCAGCAGCTTAGGAACCGGCGGGGGGGGCGCAGATACGCAGTATTTT.